These 30 T cell receptor beta chains originate from one sample sequenced in a study of blood T cell repertoires in COVID-19. Sequenced by immunoSEQ multiplex PCR; TCRdb stores in-frame clones only, minus some. The table has more than 350,000 clones, around nine tenths seen once. Material for sequencing was PBMCs or T cells enriched from blood (not recorded which). All receptors come from a woman younger than 35 who had been exposed to COVID-19.

The V gene is TRBV9, the J gene TRBJ2-1; 7 bases are a match to TRBD2. The CDR3 runs 15 residues. The germline V gene encodes CDR1 SGDLS and CDR2 YYNGEE. The ends lost 4 bases at V and 1 base at J; junction bases unmatched: 5. The CDR3 DNA sequence: TGTGCCAGCAGCCCGGGGGAGGGTTCCTACAATGAGCAGTTCTTC. Translated, it gives CASSPGEGSYNEQFF.

As to this clone: The sample carries other DNA sequences with the same CDR3. The chain employs TRBV28 and TRBJ1-5; no firm D call. Between the trimmed V and J ends, which lost 2 bases and 2 bases, there was a span of 7 bases. Germline V gives CDR1 MDHEN, CDR2 SYDVKM. The CDR3 covers 14 residues. CDR3 region: CASSLGQGNQPQHF. The CDR3 coding sequence is TGTGCCAGCAGTTTAGGGCAGGGCAATCAGCCCCAGCATTTT.

This clone came up a few times. V is TRBV6-5 and J is TRBJ1-5; D uncertain. With 0 bases removed from V and 6 bases from J, the gap between germline ends came to 15 bases. The CDR3 contains 16 residues. Germline CDR1 and CDR2: MNHEY and SVGAGI. CDR3 bases: TGTGCCAGCAGTTACTCCCGACAACACGTAGGTCAGCCCCAGCATTTT. Translation: CASSYSRQHVGQPQHF.

This clone has just a few counts. The sample contains more than one DNA sequence encoding this CDR3. The J gene is TRBJ1-1, the V gene TRBV28, with D perhaps TRBD1 (6 bases). CDR3 length equals 13 residues. Germline CDR1 is MDHEN and CDR2 is SYDVKM. With 1 base removed from V and 4 bases from J, the gap between germline ends came to 7 bases. This CDR3 reads CASSLSGVTEAFF. CDR3 nucleotide sequence: TGTGCCAGCAGTTTATCAGGGGTCACTGAAGCTTTCTTT.

A single count supports this clone. The chain links TRBV6-2 or TRBV6-3 to TRBJ2-5; D may be TRBD1 (5 bases). The CDR3 is 16 amino acids. CDR1 and CDR2 (germline): MNHEY, SVGEGT. V lost 1 base to trimming and J lost 1 base, with 13 bases between them. CDR3 DNA: TGTGCCAGCAGTTACTGGCCGACAGAAATCCAAGAGACCCAGTACTTC. Translated, it gives CASSYWPTEIQETQYF.

The CDR3 bases are TGTGCCATCAGTGAGTCGACAGGGGACGAGCAGTACTTC. Protein: CAISESTGDEQYF. The chain combines TRBV10-3 with TRBJ2-7; 8 nucleotides match TRBD1. J was trimmed by 5 bases and V by 0 bases; bases with no gene match: 0. This CDR3 has 13 residues. CDR1 and CDR2 (germline): ENHRY, SYGVKD.

The V gene is TRBV24-1, the J gene TRBJ2-6, with D possibly matching TRBD1 (5 bases). The V gene lost 1 base and the J gene lost 2 bases, with 11 bases spanning the gap. From germline, CDR1 is KGHDR and CDR2 SFDVKD. CDR3 length: 17 amino acids. The CDR3 loop reads CATSDLPTVPGANVLTF. CDR3 bases: TGTGCCACCAGTGATTTACCGACAGTCCCTGGGGCCAACGTCCTGACTTTC.

This chain joins TRBV3-1 (or the pseudogene TRBV3-2) and TRBJ1-3; D gene unclear. From germline, CDR1 is LGHDT and CDR2 YNNKEL (reference sequence). V lost 3 bases and J 7 bases, leaving 19 bases between the germline ends. The CDR3 runs to 16 residues. The CDR3, as DNA: TGTGCCAGCAGCCATTCCCGGTCCCCATCTATGAACACCATATATTTT. The encoded protein is CASSHSRSPSMNTIYF.

The chain carries TRBV28 and TRBJ2-7; TRBD2 matches at 15 bases. CDR1 is MDHEN, CDR2 SYDVKM, per germline. V shed 5 bases and J 9 bases; nucleotides not matched to a gene: 11. The CDR3 covers 16 residues. The CDR3 DNA reads as TGTGCCAGCAGTCCCCTGGGACTAGCGGGAGGTGTGTGGCAGTACTTC. This gives the protein CASSPLGLAGGVWQYF.

The J gene is TRBJ1-4, the V gene TRBV5-8; TRBD1 matches at 7 bases. CDR1 is SGHTS and CDR2 is YDEGEE in the germline V gene. The CDR3 consists of 15 residues. V shed 4 bases and J 5 bases; nucleotides not matched to a gene: 8. The CDR3 nucleotides read TGTGCCAGCAGCCTTCACAGGGGCCAAAATGAAAAACTGTTTTTT. It is translated as CASSLHRGQNEKLFF. Together with reference TRBV5-8 and TRBJ1-4, the CDR3 gives the full variable domain: EAGVTQSPTHLIKTRGQQATLRCSPISGHTSVYWYQQALGLGLQFLLWYDEGEERNRGNFPPRFSGRQFPNYSSELNVNALELEDSALYLCASSLHRGQNEKLFFGSGTQLSVL.

The rearrangement joins TRBV7-6 to TRBJ1-4; weak D call: TRBD1 (5 bases). CDR3 length: 14 amino acids. With 2 bases removed from V and 7 bases from J, the gap between germline ends came to 11 bases. Germline lookup yields CDR1 SGHVS and CDR2 FNYEAQ. DNA of the CDR3: TGTGCCAGCAGCTTACAGGAGGGGAGTGAAAAACTGTTTTTT. As protein: CASSLQEGSEKLFF.

This clone was detected once. The rearrangement links TRBV10-2 to TRBJ1-2; 7 bases match TRBD1. Germline trimming cut 7 bases from V and 7 bases from J; bases unmatched to any gene: 9. This CDR3 spans 13 amino acids. CDR1 is WSHSY and CDR2 is SAAADI in the germline V gene. For the CDR3, the DNA is TGCGCCAGCACAGGACAGGCTGGTGGTGGCTACACCTTC. This translates into CASTGQAGGGYTF.

This clone was observed once. The V call is TRBV9, the J call TRBJ1-5, with a weak D call TRBD1 (5 bases). The germline gives CDR1 SGDLS, CDR2 YYNGEE. V lost 3 bases, J lost 3 bases, and 10 bases lay in between. There are 14 residues in the CDR3. CDR3 DNA: TGTGCCAGCAGCGGCGGGGGGACCAATCAGCCCCAGCATTTT. Its translation: CASSGGGTNQPQHF.

Details on this clone: The sample carries other DNA sequences with the same CDR3. The rearrangement joins TRBV27 to TRBJ2-1, with D unclear. The germline V gene encodes CDR1 MNHEY and CDR2 SMNVEV (reference sequence). V was trimmed by 5 bases and J by 4 bases, leaving 3 bases between them. CDR3 size: 11 residues. The CDR3 here is CASSQYNEQFF. The CDR3, as DNA: TGTGCCAGCAGTCAATACAATGAGCAGTTCTTC.

This chain joins TRBV5-1 and TRBJ2-2; D unresolved. Germline V gene data show CDR1 as SGHRS and CDR2 as YFSETQ. V was trimmed by 0 bases and J by 4 bases, leaving 10 bases between them. The CDR3 loop spans 15 amino acids. CDR3 coding DNA: TGCGCCAGCAGCTTGGCGGCTAGAGGCACCGGGGAGCTGTTTTTT. It yields the protein CASSLAARGTGELFF.

The V and J genes are TRBV7-2 and TRBJ2-7; maybe TRBD2 (5 bases). CDR1 and CDR2 from the germline V gene are SGHTA and FQGNSA. The CDR3 loop spans 14 amino acids. Trimming removed 3 bases at V and 2 bases at J, with 11 bases between. CDR3 in DNA: TGTGCCAGCAGCTTCGGGGTATCCGCCTACGAGCAGTACTTC. Amino acids: CASSFGVSAYEQYF. The whole variable domain, remainder taken from reference TRBV7-2 and TRBJ2-7, is GAGVSQSPSNKVTEKGKDVELRCDPISGHTALYWYRQSLGQGLEFLIYFQGNSAPDKSGLPSDRFSAERTGGSVSTLTIQRTQQEDSAVYLCASSFGVSAYEQYFGPGTRLTVT.

This chain links TRBV2 with TRBJ2-1; 13 nucleotides agree with TRBD2. The CDR3 consists of 16 residues. V was clipped by 5 bases and J by 4 bases; unmatched bases: 5. The V gene's germline CDR1 is SNHLY and CDR2 FYNNEI. For the CDR3, the DNA is TGTGCCAGCAGTCCCCGACTAGCGGGAGGATACAATGAGCAGTTCTTC. Translating it yields CASSPRLAGGYNEQFF.

In DNA, the CDR3 is TGCGCCAGCAGCTCCCCAGCGCCCAGCACCGGGGAGCTGTTTTTT. Its translation: CASSSPAPSTGELFF. The chain employs TRBV5-1 and TRBJ2-2; D remains unclear. The length of the CDR3 is 15 residues. V was trimmed by 3 bases and J by 4 bases, leaving 13 bases between them. The germline V gene has CDR1 SGHRS and CDR2 YFSETQ. The whole variable domain, filled in from reference TRBV5-1 and TRBJ2-2, reads KAGVTQTPRYLIKTRGQQVTLSCSPISGHRSVSWYQQTPGQGLQFLFEYFSETQRNKGNFPGRFSGRQFSNSRSEMNVSTLELGDSALYLCASSSPAPSTGELFFGEGSRLTVL.

This chain uses TRBV27 with TRBJ2-5, with D perhaps matching TRBD2 (6 bases). This CDR3 is built from 14 residues. Germline loops: CDR1 MNHEY, CDR2 SMNVEV (reference sequence). V lost 2 bases and J lost 1, with 8 bases in between. CDR3 sequence: CASSLGGSQETQYF. The CDR3 DNA follows: TGTGCCAGCAGTTTAGGAGGGAGCCAAGAGACCCAGTACTTC.

J is TRBJ1-5 and V is TRBV20-1; D gene unclear. This CDR3 spans 13 amino acids. Germline V gives CDR1 DFQATT, CDR2 SNEGSKA (reference sequence). V was cut by 3 bases and J by 0 bases, with 6 bases left in between. CDR3: CSASQSSNQPQHF. The CDR3 DNA follows: TGCAGTGCTAGTCAATCTAGCAATCAGCCCCAGCATTTT.

This clone appeared a single time. The chain links TRBV3-1 (or the pseudogene TRBV3-2) to TRBJ1-1; no clear D gene. The ends were cut back, 1 base at V and 0 bases at J, with 6 bases in the middle. The CDR3 totals 14 residues. Germline assignment: CDR1 LGHDT and CDR2 YNNKEL (reference sequence). In DNA form, the CDR3 reads TGTGCCAGCAGCCAAGGGAGGATGAACACTGAAGCTTTCTTT. This encodes CASSQGRMNTEAFF.

CDR3 DNA sequence: TGTGCCAGCAGATCTGGGGCTCGGAACATTCAGTACTTC. It specifies CASRSGARNIQYF. This sequence joins TRBV27 and TRBJ2-4; D is possibly TRBD1 (5 bases). Germline V CDR1 and CDR2: MNHEY, SMNVEV (reference sequence). This CDR3 is built from 13 residues. Trimming stripped 6 bases from V and 7 bases from J, with 13 bases between.

This clone was counted only a few times. The chain carries TRBV7-9 and TRBJ1-4, with D perhaps TRBD1 (6 bases). This CDR3 spans 16 amino acids. The V gene lost 1 base and the J gene lost 7 bases, with 16 bases spanning the gap. Germline V gene lookup returns CDR1 SEHNR and CDR2 FQNEAQ (reference sequence). In DNA form, the CDR3 reads TGTGCCAGCAGCTTAGGAAGCACCCAGGGGAGTGAAAAACTGTTTTTT. Translation: CASSLGSTQGSEKLFF.

The V call is TRBV7-7, the J call TRBJ2-2; TRBD1 matches at 11 bases. In germline, CDR1 is SSHAT, CDR2 FNYEAQ (reference sequence). J gave up 7 bases and V 6 bases, and 4 bases lay outside the gene matches. This CDR3 has 14 amino acids. CDR3 DNA sequence: TGTGCCAGCAGGGGACAGGGGGTTGGCGGGGAGCTGTTTTTT. Its translation is CASRGQGVGGELFF.

The chain employs TRBV27 and TRBJ1-4; 9 bases match TRBD1. V lost 2 bases to trimming and J lost 8 bases; unmatched junction nucleotides: 0. The CDR3 sequence is 13 residues long. Germline V gene data show CDR1 as MNHEY and CDR2 as SMNVEV (reference sequence). The chain's CDR3 is CASSLDRGEKLFF. The CDR3 DNA is TGTGCCAGCAGTTTAGACAGGGGGGAAAAACTGTTTTTT.

The chain couples TRBV7-2 to TRBJ1-5, with TRBD1 matching 7 bases. This CDR3 contains 13 residues. Germline V gene data show CDR1 as SGHTA and CDR2 as FQGNSA. The V segment lost 5 bases and the J segment 6 bases; nucleotides outside the gene matches: 4. CDR3 protein: CASSRDSAQPQHF. The CDR3, as DNA: TGTGCCAGCAGCCGGGACAGTGCTCAGCCCCAGCATTTT.

CDR3 amino acids: CASSLAAGTYEQYF. CDR3 DNA sequence: TGTGCCAGCAGTTTGGCGGCAGGGACCTACGAGCAGTACTTC. This chain uses TRBV28 with TRBJ2-7, with D possibly TRBD1 on 5 matching bases. Trimming took off 3 bases at V and 2 bases at J, with 11 bases between the two ends. Looked up from germline, CDR1 is MDHEN and CDR2 is SYDVKM. The CDR3 extends over 14 amino acids.

The chain links TRBV9 to TRBJ1-2; weak D call: TRBD1 (6 bases). V lost 3 bases, J lost 8 bases, and 17 bases lay in between. CDR3 length: 14 amino acids. Germline CDR1 reads SGDLS; CDR2 reads YYNGEE. DNA of the CDR3: TGTGCCAGCAGCGCCAATCGGGGGGGCTTGGGCTACACCTTC. As protein: CASSANRGGLGYTF.

This chain connects TRBV6-5 to TRBJ1-1, with D perhaps TRBD1 (5 bases). The germline CDR1 and CDR2 sequences are MNHEY and SVGAGI. The V gene lost 2 bases and the J gene lost 3 bases, with 10 bases spanning the gap. This CDR3 spans 14 amino acids. As DNA, the CDR3 is TGTGCCAGCAGTTACGACAGACGAGACACTGAAGCTTTCTTT. Translation gives CASSYDRRDTEAFF.

The chain employs TRBV18 and TRBJ2-5; maybe TRBD1 (6 bases). V lost 0 bases and J 2 bases, leaving 10 bases between the germline ends. Looked up from germline, CDR1 is KGHSH and CDR2 is LQKENI. CDR3 size: 15 residues. CDR3 region: CASSPPGHLQETQYF. In DNA form, the CDR3 reads TGTGCCAGCTCACCACCGGGACACCTGCAAGAGACCCAGTACTTC.